This is a list of T cell receptor beta chains from one sample in a study of Tregs in tolerant kidney transplant recipients. Some clones are missing from TCRdb's copy, which holds only in-frame ones; the method was immunoSEQ multiplex PCR. The table records roughly 69,000 clones, less than 90% of them present only once. Sample: CD4+ T cells from blood, taken before the transplant. These receptors came from a human donor who received a combined kidney and bone marrow transplant. CDR3s include the opening cysteine and the closing phenylalanine or tryptophan. The order of the fields is J gene, D gene, clone size, V gene, CDR3 protein, CDR3 DNA. A D gene is named only where the DNA matches it firmly. Clone sizes are given selectively: once, few, many, or a class where the clone is expanded.

TRBJ2-7	.	.	TRBV27	CASTPGQGRPSSYEQYF	TGTGCCAGCACCCCCGGTCAGGGGCGCCCCAGCTCCTACGAGCAGTACTTC
TRBJ2-1	TRBD2	.	TRBV7-2	CASSLAAGGRAGFGNEQFF	TGTGCCAGCAGCTTAGCAGCTGGCGGGAGGGCCGGGTTTGGTAATGAGCAGTTCTTC
TRBJ2-1	TRBD2	.	TRBV4-2	CASSQVNTGTSGAYNEQFF	TGTGCCAGCAGCCAAGTTAATACCGGGACTAGCGGAGCCTACAATGAGCAGTTCTTC
TRBJ1-1	.	.	TRBV14	CASSQGAEAFF	TGTGCCAGCAGCCAGGGGGCCGAAGCTTTCTTT
TRBJ2-2	.	.	TRBV28	CASTGDPNTGELFF	TGTGCCAGCACGGGGGATCCGAACACCGGGGAGCTGTTTTTT
TRBJ1-4	.	.	TRBV5-1	CASSFRPGGTNEKLFF	TGCGCCAGCAGCTTCCGCCCGGGGGGAACTAATGAAAAACTGTTTTTT
TRBJ1-2	TRBD1	.	TRBV27	CASSSGGADYGYTF	TGTGCCAGCAGTTCAGGGGGCGCCGACTATGGCTACACCTTC
TRBJ1-4	.	.	TRBV5-4	CASSLVPGEKLFF	TGTGCCAGCAGCTTGGTCCCCGGTGAAAAACTGTTTTTT
TRBJ1-2	.	.	TRBV4-1	CASSPHLRAPKADGYTF	TGCGCCAGCAGCCCCCACCTCCGGGCACCGAAAGCGGATGGCTACACCTTC
TRBJ2-5	.	.	TRBV29-1	CSVETGDIHRKTQYF	TGCAGCGTTGAAACCGGGGACATCCACCGTAAGACCCAGTACTTC
TRBJ2-3	TRBD2	few	TRBV28	CASSFSVGGADTQYF	TGTGCCAGCAGTTTCTCGGTGGGAGGGGCAGATACGCAGTATTTT